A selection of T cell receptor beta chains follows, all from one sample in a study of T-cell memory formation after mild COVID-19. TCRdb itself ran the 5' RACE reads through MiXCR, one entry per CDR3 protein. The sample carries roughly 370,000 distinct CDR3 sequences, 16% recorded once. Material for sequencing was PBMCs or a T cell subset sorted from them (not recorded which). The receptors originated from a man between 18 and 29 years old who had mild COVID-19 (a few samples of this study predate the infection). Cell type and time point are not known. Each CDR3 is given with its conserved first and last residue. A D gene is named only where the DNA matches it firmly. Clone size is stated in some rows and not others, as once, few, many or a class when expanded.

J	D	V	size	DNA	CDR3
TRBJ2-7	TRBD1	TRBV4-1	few	TGCGCCAGCAGCCATTCTTACGGGACAGGAACCTACGAGCAGTACTTC	CASSHSYGTGTYEQYF
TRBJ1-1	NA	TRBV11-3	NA	TGTGCCAGCAGCTTAAGTGACGGTGGGAAAGCTTTCTTT	CASSLSDGGKAFF
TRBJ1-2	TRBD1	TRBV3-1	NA	TGTGCCAGCAGCCGGACAGGGGACGGAGATGGCTACACCTTC	CASSRTGDGDGYTF
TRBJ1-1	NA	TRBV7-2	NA	TGTGCCAGCAGCAGTGTGGGGGCATCTGAAGCTTTCTTT	CASSSVGASEAFF
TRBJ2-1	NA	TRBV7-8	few	TGTGCCAGCAGCTTCTTGGGGGACTTCAATGAGCAGTTCTTC	CASSFLGDFNEQFF
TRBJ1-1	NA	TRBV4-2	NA	TGTGCCAGCAGCCAAGAGGGGGGCTACACTGAAGCTTTCTTT	CASSQEGGYTEAFF
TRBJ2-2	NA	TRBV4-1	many	TGCGCCAGCCGGACACTGAACACCGGGGAGCTGTTTTTT	CASRTLNTGELFF
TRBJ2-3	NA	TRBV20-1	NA	TGCAGTGCTATTCAGACATCGGGCACAGATACGCAGTATTTT	CSAIQTSGTDTQYF
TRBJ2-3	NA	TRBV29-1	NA	TGCAGCGTCGACTTCCAGAGGACAGATACGCAGTATTTT	CSVDFQRTDTQYF
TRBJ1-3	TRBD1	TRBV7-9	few	TGTGCCAGCAGCTCCCCGGACAGGTCCGGAAACACCATATATTTT	CASSSPDRSGNTIYF
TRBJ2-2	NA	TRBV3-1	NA	TGTGCCAGCAGCTACCAAGCGGGTAGCTGGGGCGGGGAGCTGTTTTTT	CASSYQAGSWGGELFF
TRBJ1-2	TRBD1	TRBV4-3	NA	TGCGCCAGCAGCCGCGGGACAGGGGAAGGCTACACCTTC	CASSRGTGEGYTF
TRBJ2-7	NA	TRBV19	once	NA	CASKDVASGTQFLHF
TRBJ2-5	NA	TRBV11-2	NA	TGTGCCAGCAGCTTCTCTGGACTCGCCGCAGAGACCCAGTACTTC	CASSFSGLAAETQYF
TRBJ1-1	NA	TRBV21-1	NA	TGTGCCAGCAGCAAAGGGACCAGGACAGCGAAAAACACTGAAGCTTTCTTT	CASSKGTRTAKNTEAFF
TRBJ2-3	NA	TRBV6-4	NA	TGTGCCAGCAGTGCGTGGGGCAGCACAGATACGCAGTATTTT	CASSAWGSTDTQYF
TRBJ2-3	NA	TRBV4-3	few	TGCGCCAGCAGCCAGTCAACGGGTGATACGCAGTATTTT	CASSQSTGDTQYF
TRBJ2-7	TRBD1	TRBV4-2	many	TGTGCCAGCAGCCCTGGGACAGAGCTATACGAGCAGTACTTC	CASSPGTELYEQYF
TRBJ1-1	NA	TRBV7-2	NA	TGTGCCAGCAGCTTAAAGAGCCCTGAAGCTTTCTTT	CASSLKSPEAFF
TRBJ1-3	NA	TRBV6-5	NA	TGTGCCAGCAACCGAGGCCCAGGGCGTGGAAACACCATATATTTT	CASNRGPGRGNTIYF
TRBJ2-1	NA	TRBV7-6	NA	TGTGCCAGCAGCTTAGCGCTTCCCAGGGCCCCTAATGAGCAGTTCTTC	CASSLALPRAPNEQFF
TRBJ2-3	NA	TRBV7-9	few	TGTGCCAGCAGTTCATACGACTGGCCGGATACGCAGTATTTT	CASSSYDWPDTQYF
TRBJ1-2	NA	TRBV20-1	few	TGCAGTGCTAGAGACGGGAGGGGGGAAGCTAACTATGGCTACACCTTC	CSARDGRGEANYGYTF
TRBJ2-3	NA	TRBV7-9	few	TGTGCCAGCGTCAGGGATTTCTTACACACAGATACGCAGTATTTT	CASVRDFLHTDTQYF
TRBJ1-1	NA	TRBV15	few	TGTGCCACCATTGACAGGCTGAACACTGAAGCTTTCTTT	CATIDRLNTEAFF
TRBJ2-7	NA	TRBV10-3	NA	TGTGCCATCAGGCCGGGACTTCAGAGCTACGAGCAGTACTTC	CAIRPGLQSYEQYF
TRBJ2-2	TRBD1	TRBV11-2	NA	TGTGCCAGCACCAGGGGGCTGGATTTTTCCGGGGAGCTGTTTTTT	CASTRGLDFSGELFF
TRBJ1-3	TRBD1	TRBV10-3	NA	TGTGCCATCAGGGCGGACAGGGACGACTTGTCTGGAAACACCATATATTTT	CAIRADRDDLSGNTIYF
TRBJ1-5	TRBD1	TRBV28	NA	TGTGCCAGCAGTTCCCTCTCCTCCCGTCGGGACAGGGATAGGTCGGGCAATCAGCCCCAGCATTTT	CASSSLSSRRDRDRSGNQPQHF
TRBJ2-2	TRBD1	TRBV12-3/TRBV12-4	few	TGTGCCAGCAGTAGGGGGACAGCGACCGGGGAGCTGTTTTTT	CASSRGTATGELFF
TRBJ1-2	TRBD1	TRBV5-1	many	TGCGCCAGCAGCGAGGGACAGGGAAGTGGCTACACCTTC	CASSEGQGSGYTF
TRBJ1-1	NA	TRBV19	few	TGTGCCAGTAGAGCAGGGATCACTGAAGCTTTCTTT	CASRAGITEAFF
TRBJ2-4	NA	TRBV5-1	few	TGCGCCAGCAGCTTGGGTGGGACTCCTGAGAACATTCAGTACTTC	CASSLGGTPENIQYF
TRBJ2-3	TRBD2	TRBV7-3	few	TGTGCCAGCAGGCTAGCGGGGGGCGGCACAGATACGCAGTATTTT	CASRLAGGGTDTQYF
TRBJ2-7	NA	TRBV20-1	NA	TGCAGTGCTAGAGCGCCTTCGCGCGAGCAGTACTTC	CSARAPSREQYF
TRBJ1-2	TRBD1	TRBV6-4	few	TGTGCCAGCAGTGACTCCCCGGGACAGGGGGCGGACGGCTACACCTTC	CASSDSPGQGADGYTF
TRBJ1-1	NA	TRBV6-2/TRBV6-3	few	TGTGCCAGCAGTTACGGCAGGGGGAACACTGAAGCTTTCTTT	CASSYGRGNTEAFF
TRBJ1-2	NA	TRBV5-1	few	TGCGCCAGCAGCTTGGGATCAGTGGAGGGCTACACCTTC	CASSLGSVEGYTF
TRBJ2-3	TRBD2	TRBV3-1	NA	TGTGCCAGCAGCCGAACAGCGGGGGGTAGCACAGATACGCAGTATTTT	CASSRTAGGSTDTQYF
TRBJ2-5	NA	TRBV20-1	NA	TGCAGTGCTAGAGATTTGGCTGCGGAGACCCAGTACTTC	CSARDLAAETQYF
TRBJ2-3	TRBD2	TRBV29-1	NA	TGCAGCGTTCTCCTAGCGGGGGGCATGGTTCTAGATACGCAGTATTTT	CSVLLAGGMVLDTQYF
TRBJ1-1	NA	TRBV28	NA	TGTGCCAGCAGGGATGGGACGGGGAGAGCTTTCTTT	CASRDGTGRAFF